These T cell receptor beta chains were read from a single sample in a study of glioma-infiltrating T cells after dendritic cell vaccination. Clones were read by immunoSEQ multiplex PCR, and TCRdb kept only the in-frame ones, dropping some. The data hold about 24,000 clones, with 85% to 90% observed a single time. The input for sequencing was blood, taken after dendritic cell vaccination. Receptor source: a human donor with glioblastoma. Both conserved end residues are part of each CDR3. The D gene is left open where the match is weak. Not every row has a clone size; where given, it reads once, few, many or a size class.

D gene	V gene	J gene	clone size	CDR3 protein	CDR3 DNA
NA	TRBV29-1	TRBJ2-1	NA	CSVGRGYVYNEQFF	TGCAGCGTTGGCAGGGGCTACGTCTACAATGAGCAGTTCTTC
NA	TRBV6-1	TRBJ1-5	NA	CASRHIQGPDQPQHF	TGTGCCAGCAGACATATACAGGGACCCGATCAGCCCCAGCATTTT
TRBD1	TRBV19	TRBJ1-6	NA	CASSWGRGHSPLHF	TGTGCCAGTAGTTGGGGCAGGGGGCATTCACCCCTCCACTTT
TRBD1	TRBV27	TRBJ2-3	NA	CASSLGTGLSSQDTQYF	TGTGCCAGCAGTTTGGGGACAGGGTTAAGTTCCCAAGATACGCAGTATTTT
TRBD2	TRBV2	TRBJ2-4	NA	CASSERLAGLAKNIQYF	TGTGCCAGCAGTGAGCGGTTAGCGGGACTAGCCAAAAACATTCAGTACTTC
NA	TRBV7-9	TRBJ2-7	NA	CASSLAGTPSYEQYF	TGTGCCAGCAGCTTAGCGGGGACACCTTCCTACGAGCAGTACTTC
NA	TRBV7-9	TRBJ2-2	NA	CASSLFGTGELFF	TGTGCCAGCAGCTTGTTCGGGACCGGGGAGCTGTTTTTT
NA	TRBV7-2	TRBJ2-7	NA	CASSRGTANYEQYF	TGTGCCAGCAGCCGCGGGACGGCGAACTACGAGCAGTACTTC
NA	TRBV18	TRBJ2-7	once	CASSTGRRDEQYF	TGTGCCAGCTCCACAGGGCGGAGAGACGAGCAGTACTTC
TRBD2	TRBV6-1	TRBJ2-1	once	CASSKTSGGGYEQFF	TGTGCCAGCAGTAAGACTAGCGGGGGGGGCTATGAGCAGTTCTTC
NA	TRBV5-4	TRBJ2-3	once	CASSLGNGGRTDTQYF	TGTGCCAGCAGCTTGGGGAACGGGGGGCGCACAGATACGCAGTATTTT
NA	TRBV7-2	TRBJ1-5	NA	CASSLAGPGEPQHF	TGTGCCAGCAGCTTAGCCGGACCGGGGGAACCCCAGCATTTT
NA	TRBV19	TRBJ1-2	NA	CASMKTGRANYGYTF	TGTGCCAGTATGAAGACAGGACGAGCTAACTATGGCTACACCTTC
NA	TRBV2	TRBJ2-6	NA	CASSVLYSGANVLTF	TGTGCCAGCAGTGTTCTGTACTCTGGGGCCAACGTCCTGACTTTC
NA	TRBV5-8	TRBJ1-2	NA	CASSLGQKYGYTF	TGTGCCAGCAGCTTGGGACAGAAATATGGCTACACCTTC
NA	TRBV7-9	TRBJ2-2	once	CASSLKGAGTGELFF	TGTGCCAGCAGCTTAAAAGGGGCGGGGACCGGGGAGCTGTTTTTT
NA	TRBV6-1	TRBJ1-2	NA	CASSVDRPLTTFNYGYTF	TGTGCCAGCAGTGTAGACAGACCTTTAACGACCTTTAACTATGGCTACACCTTC
NA	TRBV6-1	TRBJ1-6	NA	CASSEIIGSVYNSPLHF	TGTGCCAGCAGTGAGATTATCGGTTCGGTCTATAATTCCCCCCTCCACTTT
TRBD1	TRBV18	TRBJ2-7	NA	CASSTGSTGDLYEQYF	TGTGCCAGCTCAACGGGATCAACAGGGGATTTGTACGAGCAGTACTTC
TRBD1	TRBV2	TRBJ1-2	NA	CASSIGQGWGYTF	TGTGCCAGCAGTATTGGACAGGGCTGGGGCTACACCTTC
NA	TRBV7-9	TRBJ2-1	NA	CASGPYNEQFF	TGTGCCAGCGGCCCTTACAATGAGCAGTTCTTC
TRBD1	TRBV7-2	TRBJ1-2	once	CASSLGDRAGYTF	TGTGCCAGCAGCTTAGGGGACAGGGCTGGCTACACCTTC
NA	TRBV6-1	TRBJ1-5	NA	CASNRSGGRNQPQHF	TGTGCCAGCAACAGAAGCGGGGGACGTAATCAGCCCCAGCATTTT
TRBD1	TRBV23-1	TRBJ1-5	once	CASSPPGQGNSQPQHF	TGCGCCAGCAGTCCCCCGGGACAGGGGAACAGTCAGCCCCAGCATTTT
TRBD1	TRBV27	TRBJ2-7	NA	CASSPSQGTGSYEQYF	TGTGCCAGCAGTCCATCCCAGGGGACAGGGTCCTACGAGCAGTACTTC
NA	TRBV5-4	TRBJ1-2	NA	CASSLRGGYGYTF	TGTGCCAGCAGCTTGAGGGGAGGCTATGGCTACACCTTC
NA	TRBV23-1	TRBJ1-2	NA	CASVTRDTNYGYTF	TGCGCCAGTGTTACGAGGGATACTAACTATGGCTACACCTTC
TRBD1	TRBV11-2	TRBJ1-2	NA	CASSLDQGAFNYGYTF	TGTGCCAGCAGCTTAGATCAGGGGGCCTTTAACTATGGCTACACCTTC
TRBD1	TRBV6-5	TRBJ2-7	NA	CASRRGQGLVYF	TGTGCCAGCAGGCGCGGACAGGGTCTTGTGTACTTC
NA	TRBV6-6	TRBJ2-7	NA	CASSPEYYEQYF	TGTGCCAGCAGTCCCGAGTACTACGAGCAGTACTTC
NA	TRBV5-6	TRBJ1-5	NA	CASSFRGTQQPQHF	TGTGCCAGCAGCTTCAGGGGTACCCAACAGCCCCAGCATTTT
NA	TRBV2	TRBJ1-2	NA	CASSRGPYGYTF	TGTGCCAGCAGCCGGGGTCCCTATGGCTACACCTTC
TRBD1	TRBV10-2	TRBJ2-2	few	CASRGGQGLTGELFF	TGCGCCAGCAGGGGGGGACAGGGACTAACCGGGGAGCTGTTTTTT
NA	TRBV7-9	TRBJ1-2	NA	CASSFDRGGSYGYTF	TGTGCCAGCAGCTTTGACAGAGGCGGTAGCTATGGCTACACCTTC
TRBD2	TRBV2	TRBJ2-5	NA	CASTLGLAGARETQYF	TGTGCCAGCACCTTAGGGCTAGCGGGGGCCAGAGAGACCCAGTACTTC
TRBD1	TRBV6-1	TRBJ2-1	NA	CASSEDRGSYNEQFF	TGTGCCAGCAGTGAAGACAGGGGCTCATACAATGAGCAGTTCTTC
TRBD2	TRBV11-2	TRBJ2-3	NA	CASSSYRTSGGADTQYF	TGTGCCAGCAGCTCATATAGGACTAGCGGGGGGGCAGATACGCAGTATTTT
TRBD1	TRBV7-2	TRBJ2-3	NA	CASSLEGAVRGDTQYF	TGTGCCAGCAGCTTAGAGGGGGCGGTCCGCGGGGATACGCAGTATTTT
TRBD1	TRBV29-1	TRBJ1-2	NA	CSVVGQGGSYGYTF	TGCAGCGTTGTCGGGCAGGGGGGTTCCTATGGCTACACCTTC
NA	TRBV11-2	TRBJ1-1	NA	CASSLEGARSTEAFF	TGTGCCAGCAGCTTAGAGGGGGCGCGATCCACTGAAGCTTTCTTT
NA	TRBV11-2	TRBJ2-2	NA	CASSLSQGRVGELFF	TGTGCCAGCAGCTTAAGCCAGGGTAGGGTCGGGGAGCTGTTTTTT
TRBD1	TRBV7-9	TRBJ1-4	NA	CASSLAGGDGEKLFF	TGTGCCAGCAGCTTAGCAGGGGGCGATGGTGAAAAACTGTTTTTT
NA	TRBV27	TRBJ2-1	NA	CASSFTGNGLNEQFF	TGTGCCAGCAGTTTCACAGGGAATGGTCTCAATGAGCAGTTCTTC
NA	TRBV9	TRBJ1-3	once	CASSRGADRGNTIYF	TGTGCCAGCAGCCGCGGGGCGGATCGGGGAAACACCATATATTTT
TRBD1	TRBV6-6	TRBJ2-7	NA	CASGQGYSYEQYF	TGTGCCAGTGGACAGGGTTACTCCTACGAGCAGTACTTC
TRBD2	TRBV5-4	TRBJ2-3	NA	CASSLRRGGSDTQYF	TGTGCCAGCAGCTTGAGACGGGGGGGTTCGGATACGCAGTATTTT
NA	TRBV5-1	TRBJ1-1	NA	CASSQQVNTEAFF	TGCGCCAGCAGCCAACAGGTGAACACTGAAGCTTTCTTT
TRBD1	TRBV11-2	TRBJ2-7	NA	CASSLSVARDSPPYEQYF	TGTGCCAGCAGCCTTAGTGTCGCTCGGGACAGCCCACCCTACGAGCAGTACTTC
NA	TRBV5-4	TRBJ1-4	NA	CASSPAGSNEKLFF	TGTGCCAGCAGCCCTGCGGGGTCTAATGAAAAACTGTTTTTT
TRBD1	TRBV30	TRBJ2-7	NA	CALGTGSYEQYF	TGTGCCCTGGGGACAGGCTCCTACGAGCAGTACTTC
NA	TRBV6-5	TRBJ2-2	NA	CASRAGLLGELFF	TGTGCCAGCAGGGCAGGGCTTCTCGGGGAGCTGTTTTTT
TRBD2	TRBV6-6	TRBJ2-7	few	CASSWDSGTSGPYF	TGTGCCAGCAGTTGGGATTCCGGGACTAGCGGACCGTACTTC
NA	TRBV6-5	TRBJ1-2	NA	CASSYSGSYGYTF	TGTGCCAGCAGTTATTCAGGATCCTATGGCTACACCTTC
NA	TRBV6-1	TRBJ1-4	NA	CASSEDGGLGWEKLFF	TGTGCCAGCAGTGAAGATGGGGGCCTGGGATGGGAAAAACTGTTTTTT